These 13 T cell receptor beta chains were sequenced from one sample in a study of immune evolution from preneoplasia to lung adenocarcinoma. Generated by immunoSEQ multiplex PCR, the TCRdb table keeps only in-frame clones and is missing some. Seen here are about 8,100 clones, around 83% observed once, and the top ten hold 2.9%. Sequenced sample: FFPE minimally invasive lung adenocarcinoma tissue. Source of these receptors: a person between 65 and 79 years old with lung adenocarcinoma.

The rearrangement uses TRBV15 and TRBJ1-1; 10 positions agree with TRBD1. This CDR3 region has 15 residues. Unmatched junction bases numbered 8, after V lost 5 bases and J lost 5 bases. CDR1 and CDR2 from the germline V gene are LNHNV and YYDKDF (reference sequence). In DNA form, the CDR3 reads TGTGCCACCAGCGGAAGAACGGGACAGGGGACTGAAGCTTTCTTT. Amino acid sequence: CATSGRTGQGTEAFF.

CDR3 bases: TGTGCCAGCAGCTCGTTAAAGGGACTAGCGTCCTCCTACGAGCAGTACTTC. It encodes CASSSLKGLASSYEQYF. The chain has TRBV11-2 and TRBJ2-7, with 10 bases lining up with TRBD2. V trimming: 4 bases; J trimming: 0 bases; junction bases outside the gene matches: 9. The CDR3 totals 17 residues. CDR1 is SGHAT and CDR2 is FQNNGV in the germline V gene.

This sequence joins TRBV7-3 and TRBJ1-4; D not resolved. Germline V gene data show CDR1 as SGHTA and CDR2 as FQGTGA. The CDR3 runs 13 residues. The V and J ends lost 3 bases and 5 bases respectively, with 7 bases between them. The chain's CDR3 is CASSFGPNEKLFF. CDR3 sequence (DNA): TGTGCCAGCAGCTTCGGGCCAAATGAAAAACTGTTTTTT.

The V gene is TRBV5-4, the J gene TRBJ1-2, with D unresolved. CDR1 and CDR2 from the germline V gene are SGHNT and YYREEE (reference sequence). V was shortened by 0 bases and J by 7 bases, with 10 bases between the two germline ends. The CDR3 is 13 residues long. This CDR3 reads CASSLERGSGYTF. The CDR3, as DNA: TGTGCCAGCAGCTTGGAACGGGGTTCTGGCTACACCTTC. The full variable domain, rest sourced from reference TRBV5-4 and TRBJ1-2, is ETGVTQSPTHLIKTRGQQVTLRCSSQSGHNTVSWYQQALGQGPQFIFQYYREEENGRGNFPPRFSGLQFPNYSSELNVNALELDDSALYLCASSLERGSGYTFGSGTRLTVV.

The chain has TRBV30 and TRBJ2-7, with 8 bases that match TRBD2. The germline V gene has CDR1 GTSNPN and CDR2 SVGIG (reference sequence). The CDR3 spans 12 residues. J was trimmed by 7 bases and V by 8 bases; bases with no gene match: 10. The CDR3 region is CAREGPGEEQYF. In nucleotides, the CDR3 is TGTGCCCGGGAGGGCCCCGGCGAAGAGCAGTACTTC.

The CDR3 is CSVYRDRGRGGTDTQYF. CDR3 coding DNA: TGCAGCGTCTACCGGGACAGGGGGCGGGGAGGCACAGATACGCAGTATTTT. The chain joins TRBV29-1 to TRBJ2-3, with TRBD1 matching 12 bases. J gave up 1 base and V 6 bases, and 11 bases lay outside the gene matches. Germline CDR1 reads SQVTM; CDR2 reads ANQGSEA. The CDR3 totals 17 residues.

The CDR3 loop is CASSPLPGQEYGYTF. The CDR3 DNA reads TGCGCCAGCAGCCCCCTACCGGGACAAGAATATGGCTACACCTTC. The rearrangement uses TRBV5-1 and TRBJ1-2, with a tentative D call TRBD1 (6 bases). The CDR3 has 15 residues. V lost 4 bases and J lost 5, with 18 bases in between. Per the germline V gene, CDR1 is SGHRS and CDR2 is YFSETQ.

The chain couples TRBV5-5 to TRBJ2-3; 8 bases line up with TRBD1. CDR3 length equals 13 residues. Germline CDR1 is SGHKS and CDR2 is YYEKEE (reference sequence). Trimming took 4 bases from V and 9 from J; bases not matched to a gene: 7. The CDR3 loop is CASSGQGSGTQYF. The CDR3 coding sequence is TGTGCCAGCAGCGGACAGGGATCAGGGACGCAGTATTTT.

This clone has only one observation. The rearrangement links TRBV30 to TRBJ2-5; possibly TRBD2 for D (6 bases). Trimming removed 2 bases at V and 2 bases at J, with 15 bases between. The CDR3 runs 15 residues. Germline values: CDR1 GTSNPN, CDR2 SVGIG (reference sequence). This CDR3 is CAWSRVGGRQETQYF. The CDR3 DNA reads TGTGCCTGGAGTCGTGTTGGGGGGAGACAAGAGACCCAGTACTTC.

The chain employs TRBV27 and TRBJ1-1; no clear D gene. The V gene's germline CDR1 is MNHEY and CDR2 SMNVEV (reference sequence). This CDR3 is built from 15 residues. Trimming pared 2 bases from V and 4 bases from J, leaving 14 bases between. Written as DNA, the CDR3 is TGTGCCAGCAGTTTAAAAATAGTCGGTTTCACTGAAGCTTTCTTT. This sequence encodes CASSLKIVGFTEAFF.

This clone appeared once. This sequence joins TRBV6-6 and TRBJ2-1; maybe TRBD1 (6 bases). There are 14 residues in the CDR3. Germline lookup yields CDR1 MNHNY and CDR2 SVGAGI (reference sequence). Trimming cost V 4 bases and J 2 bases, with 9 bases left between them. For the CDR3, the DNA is TGTGCCAGCAGTTGGACAGATCCCTACAATGAGCAGTTCTTC. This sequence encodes CASSWTDPYNEQFF.

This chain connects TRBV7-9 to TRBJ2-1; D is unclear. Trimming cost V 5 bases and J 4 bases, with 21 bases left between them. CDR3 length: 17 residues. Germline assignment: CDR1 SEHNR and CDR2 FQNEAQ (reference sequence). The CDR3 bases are TGTGCCAGCAGCCATGGAGCAGGAGTTCGCTTGTACAATGAGCAGTTCTTC. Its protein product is CASSHGAGVRLYNEQFF.

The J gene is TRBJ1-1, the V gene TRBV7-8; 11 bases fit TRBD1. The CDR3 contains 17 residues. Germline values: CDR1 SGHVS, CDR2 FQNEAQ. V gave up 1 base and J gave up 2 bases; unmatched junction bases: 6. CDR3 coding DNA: TGTGCCAGCAGCTTAGACACCGGGACAGGGGGAAACACTGAAGCTTTCTTT. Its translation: CASSLDTGTGGNTEAFF.